Here is one T cell receptor (beta chain) with its context. Its antigen is still unknown. The CDR3 length is 15 residues. From germline, CDR1 is KGHSH and CDR2 LQKENI. V trimming: 3 bases; J trimming: 4 bases; junction bases outside the gene matches: 4. This sample is drawn from a study of T cell responses to AZD1222 COVID-19 vaccine. About the study: Investigators merged groups given second doses at roughly 4 or roughly 12 weeks. Study-level points and caveats: The study identified only five to seven AZD1222 recipients as seropositive at baseline. White British donors predominated, females outnumbered males, and clonal diversity was possibly underestimated. Spike-wide coverage was observed for vaccine-associated CD4 TCRs, with dominant responses at 160-218 and 743-854.

Method: immunoSEQ multiplex PCR; TCRdb's copy keeps in-frame clones and lacks some. The table shows some 150,000 clones, with about 87% occurring only once. Source: peripheral blood, taken on day 0 of AZD1222 vaccination. The clonotype was recovered from an adult in good health. V gene TRBV18 combines with J gene TRBJ2-3, with TRBD2 matching over 10 bases. CDR3 in DNA: TGTGCCAGCTCACCTCTAGCGGGGGACTCAGATACGCAGTATTTT. It translates to CASSPLAGDSDTQYF.